Described below is a single T cell receptor beta chain sequence and its context. What it recognizes is unknown. Researchers prepared the TCRbeta library using unique molecular identifiers, the study reports. TCRdb redid the calling of the PCR reads with MiXCR, one entry per CDR3 protein. The sample holds some 460,000 distinct CDR3 sequences, 15% to 20% seen once. This specimen belongs to a study of T-cell reconstitution after alpha-beta-depleted transplantation in children. Overall study results and limits: From newly produced T cells came most of the T-cell counts and diversity one year after transplant. About two months after transplant, alpha-beta T cells reportedly came from several hundred expanded graft clones.

This sequence originates from a boy less than two years old who had a stem cell transplant for Wiskott-Aldrich syndrome, so the T cells may come from the graft donor. Sequenced here: PBMCs, mostly from graft donor cells, sampled 360 days after TCRalphabeta/CD19-depleted stem cell transplant.

The CDR3 DNA follows: TGTGCCAGCAGCTTAGAGACTTGGTGGCTCAATGAGCAGTTCTTC. Protein sequence: CASSLETWWLNEQFF. V gene TRBV7-2 combines with J gene TRBJ2-1; D uncertain. The V end lost 1 base, the J end lost 6 bases, and 13 bases lay between the germline ends. CDR1 and CDR2 (germline): SGHTA, FQGNSA. The CDR3 spans 15 residues.